The rows below give T cell receptor beta chains drawn from one sample of a study of blood T cell repertoires in COVID-19. Sequenced by immunoSEQ multiplex PCR; TCRdb stores in-frame clones only, minus some. The sample has around 30,000 clones, 88% seen once. Source material: peripheral blood. The source of these receptors is a human donor in a cohort sampled during active COVID-19. Both conserved end residues are part of each CDR3. Each record gives: D gene, J gene, V gene, clone size, CDR3 protein, CDR3 DNA. A D gene is named only where the DNA matches it firmly. A row's size may be missing; if present it is once, few, many or a size class.

D gene: TRBD1; J gene: TRBJ2-7; V gene: TRBV7-6; clone size: NA; CDR3 protein: CASSLGQNYEQYF; CDR3 DNA: TGTGCCAGCAGCTTGGGACAGAACTACGAGCAGTACTTC
D gene: TRBD1; J gene: TRBJ1-1; V gene: TRBV5-1; clone size: NA; CDR3 protein: CASSLGTGNTEAFF; CDR3 DNA: TGCGCCAGCAGCTTGGGGACAGGGAACACTGAAGCTTTCTTT
D gene: NA; J gene: TRBJ1-6; V gene: TRBV7-9; clone size: NA; CDR3 protein: CASSFSVMQGNSPLHF; CDR3 DNA: TGTGCCAGCAGCTTTTCTGTGATGCAGGGTAATTCACCCCTCCACTTT
D gene: TRBD2; J gene: TRBJ2-5; V gene: TRBV6-1; clone size: once; CDR3 protein: CASSELAGGPETQYF; CDR3 DNA: TGTGCCAGCAGTGAACTAGCGGGGGGGCCAGAGACCCAGTACTTC
D gene: NA; J gene: TRBJ2-2; V gene: TRBV10-3; clone size: NA; CDR3 protein: CAISEGRRNTGELFF; CDR3 DNA: TGTGCCATCAGTGAGGGGCGCCGGAACACCGGGGAGCTGTTTTTT
D gene: NA; J gene: TRBJ1-3; V gene: TRBV7-8; clone size: NA; CDR3 protein: CASSPRAGGNTIYF; CDR3 DNA: TGTGCCAGCAGCCCCCGAGCCGGGGGAAACACCATATATTTT
D gene: TRBD1; J gene: TRBJ2-1; V gene: TRBV2; clone size: NA; CDR3 protein: CASRDRGYNEQFF; CDR3 DNA: TGTGCCAGCAGAGACAGGGGATACAATGAGCAGTTCTTC
D gene: TRBD2; J gene: TRBJ2-1; V gene: TRBV27; clone size: once; CDR3 protein: CASSFGTSGGNEQFF; CDR3 DNA: TGTGCCAGCAGTTTTGGGACTAGCGGGGGGAATGAGCAGTTCTTC
D gene: TRBD2; J gene: TRBJ2-3; V gene: TRBV11-2; clone size: NA; CDR3 protein: CASSQGLAGSTDTQYF; CDR3 DNA: TGTGCCAGCAGCCAGGGACTAGCGGGGAGCACAGATACGCAGTATTTT
D gene: NA; J gene: TRBJ1-1; V gene: TRBV11-2; clone size: NA; CDR3 protein: CASSLLDTEAFF; CDR3 DNA: TGTGCCAGCAGCTTATTAGACACTGAAGCTTTCTTT
D gene: TRBD1; J gene: TRBJ2-3; V gene: TRBV14; clone size: NA; CDR3 protein: CASSQSRQGARTDTQYF; CDR3 DNA: TGTGCCAGCAGCCAAAGCCGACAGGGGGCACGCACAGATACGCAGTATTTT
D gene: NA; J gene: TRBJ1-1; V gene: TRBV11-2; clone size: NA; CDR3 protein: CASSLRRGINTEAFF; CDR3 DNA: TGTGCCAGCAGCCTCCGAAGGGGTATCAACACTGAAGCTTTCTTT
D gene: NA; J gene: TRBJ1-2; V gene: TRBV6-2/TRBV6-3; clone size: NA; CDR3 protein: CASSYKGGYGYTF; CDR3 DNA: TGTGCCAGCAGTTACAAAGGGGGCTATGGCTACACCTTC
D gene: NA; J gene: TRBJ2-2; V gene: TRBV6-5; clone size: NA; CDR3 protein: CASSNQLANTGELFF; CDR3 DNA: TGTGCCAGCAGTAACCAACTTGCGAACACCGGGGAGCTGTTTTTT
D gene: NA; J gene: TRBJ1-5; V gene: TRBV30; clone size: NA; CDR3 protein: CAWSVRGSQPQHF; CDR3 DNA: TGTGCCTGGAGTGTAAGGGGTTCTCAGCCCCAGCATTTT
D gene: TRBD1; J gene: TRBJ2-1; V gene: TRBV11-3; clone size: NA; CDR3 protein: CASSAPTGAFPNEQFF; CDR3 DNA: TGTGCCAGCAGCGCACCAACAGGGGCTTTCCCAAATGAGCAGTTCTTC
D gene: TRBD2; J gene: TRBJ2-5; V gene: TRBV2; clone size: NA; CDR3 protein: CASSGTSGGAKTQYF; CDR3 DNA: TGTGCCAGCAGCGGTACTAGCGGGGGGGCCAAGACCCAGTACTTC
D gene: NA; J gene: TRBJ2-1; V gene: TRBV9; clone size: NA; CDR3 protein: CASSVVGEASEQFF; CDR3 DNA: TGTGCCAGCAGCGTAGTTGGCGAGGCGAGTGAGCAGTTCTTC
D gene: TRBD1; J gene: TRBJ2-7; V gene: TRBV19; clone size: NA; CDR3 protein: CASSPSSGQGAEEQYF; CDR3 DNA: TGTGCCAGTAGTCCGTCGTCAGGACAGGGGGCGGAAGAGCAGTACTTC
D gene: NA; J gene: TRBJ2-3; V gene: TRBV11-2; clone size: NA; CDR3 protein: CASRPLEAFTDTQYF; CDR3 DNA: TGTGCCAGCAGACCCCTGGAGGCCTTCACAGATACGCAGTATTTT
D gene: NA; J gene: TRBJ1-5; V gene: TRBV15; clone size: NA; CDR3 protein: CATSLKGLNQPQHF; CDR3 DNA: TGTGCCACCAGTCTAAAGGGGCTAAATCAGCCCCAGCATTTT
D gene: TRBD1; J gene: TRBJ2-7; V gene: TRBV24-1; clone size: few; CDR3 protein: CATSKTGFYEQYF; CDR3 DNA: TGTGCCACCAGCAAGACAGGGTTCTACGAGCAGTACTTC
D gene: TRBD1; J gene: TRBJ1-4; V gene: TRBV9; clone size: NA; CDR3 protein: CASSAGTATNEKLFF; CDR3 DNA: TGTGCCAGCAGCGCTGGGACAGCAACTAATGAAAAACTGTTTTTT
D gene: TRBD1; J gene: TRBJ1-2; V gene: TRBV7-8; clone size: few; CDR3 protein: CASSSLRDRGLYGYTF; CDR3 DNA: TGTGCCAGCAGCTCACTACGGGACAGGGGCCTCTATGGCTACACCTTC
D gene: TRBD2; J gene: TRBJ2-2; V gene: TRBV5-5; clone size: NA; CDR3 protein: CASSLVTSGTGELFF; CDR3 DNA: TGTGCCAGCAGCTTGGTGACTAGCGGCACCGGGGAGCTGTTTTTT
D gene: TRBD2; J gene: TRBJ2-3; V gene: TRBV2; clone size: NA; CDR3 protein: CASRARTSISDTQYF; CDR3 DNA: TGTGCCAGCAGGGCACGGACTAGCATTTCGGATACGCAGTATTTT
D gene: TRBD1; J gene: TRBJ1-2; V gene: TRBV3-1/TRBV3-2; clone size: NA; CDR3 protein: CASTRDRPPYGYTF; CDR3 DNA: TGTGCCAGCACCCGGGACAGGCCACCCTATGGCTACACCTTC
D gene: TRBD1; J gene: TRBJ2-7; V gene: TRBV27; clone size: NA; CDR3 protein: CASSSPGQGTYEQYF; CDR3 DNA: TGTGCCAGCAGTTCCCCGGGACAGGGGACCTACGAGCAGTACTTC
D gene: TRBD2; J gene: TRBJ2-3; V gene: TRBV4-2; clone size: NA; CDR3 protein: CASISHAGDPTDTQYF; CDR3 DNA: TGTGCCAGCATTTCGCACGCGGGGGATCCGACAGATACGCAGTATTTT
D gene: NA; J gene: TRBJ1-1; V gene: TRBV10-2; clone size: few; CDR3 protein: CASEGHLNTEAFF; CDR3 DNA: TGCGCCAGCGAGGGACACCTGAACACTGAAGCTTTCTTT
D gene: TRBD2; J gene: TRBJ2-1; V gene: TRBV9; clone size: few; CDR3 protein: CASSGPGGGAHNEQFF; CDR3 DNA: TGTGCCAGCAGCGGCCCCGGCGGGGGGGCCCACAATGAGCAGTTCTTC
D gene: NA; J gene: TRBJ1-3; V gene: TRBV7-9; clone size: few; CDR3 protein: CASSNTGNTIYF; CDR3 DNA: TGTGCCAGCAGCAACACTGGAAACACCATATATTTT
D gene: TRBD1; J gene: TRBJ1-5; V gene: TRBV28; clone size: NA; CDR3 protein: CASSFGDRGFGQPQHF; CDR3 DNA: TGTGCCAGCAGTTTCGGGGACAGGGGGTTCGGTCAGCCCCAGCATTTT
D gene: TRBD1; J gene: TRBJ1-1; V gene: TRBV6-5; clone size: once; CDR3 protein: CASSKGARGNTEAFF; CDR3 DNA: TGTGCCAGCAGTAAGGGGGCAAGGGGGAACACTGAAGCTTTCTTT
D gene: TRBD2; J gene: TRBJ2-2; V gene: TRBV10-1; clone size: few; CDR3 protein: CASSESGRAGYPNTGELFF; CDR3 DNA: TGCGCCAGCAGTGAGTCGGGGAGGGCAGGGTACCCGAACACCGGGGAGCTGTTTTTT
D gene: TRBD1; J gene: TRBJ2-7; V gene: TRBV11-2; clone size: NA; CDR3 protein: CASSIGTGGEQYF; CDR3 DNA: TGTGCCAGCAGCATAGGGACAGGCGGCGAGCAGTACTTC
D gene: NA; J gene: TRBJ2-7; V gene: TRBV10-3; clone size: NA; CDR3 protein: CAISEGSMYEQYF; CDR3 DNA: TGTGCCATCAGTGAGGGTAGTATGTACGAGCAGTACTTC
D gene: NA; J gene: TRBJ1-6; V gene: TRBV9; clone size: NA; CDR3 protein: CASSPQDRNYSPLHF; CDR3 DNA: TGTGCCAGCAGCCCCCAAGACAGAAACTATTCACCCCTCCACTTT
D gene: NA; J gene: TRBJ2-1; V gene: TRBV27; clone size: NA; CDR3 protein: CASAHPRTGGGEQFF; CDR3 DNA: TGTGCCAGCGCTCATCCTCGGACGGGCGGAGGTGAGCAGTTCTTC
D gene: TRBD1; J gene: TRBJ1-5; V gene: TRBV5-6; clone size: NA; CDR3 protein: CASSAGTVPNQPQHF; CDR3 DNA: TGTGCCAGCAGCGCGGGGACAGTCCCTAATCAGCCCCAGCATTTT
D gene: TRBD1; J gene: TRBJ2-2; V gene: TRBV5-4; clone size: NA; CDR3 protein: CASSLGQGMIGELFF; CDR3 DNA: TGTGCCAGCAGCTTGGGACAGGGGATGATCGGGGAGCTGTTTTTT
D gene: TRBD1; J gene: TRBJ1-4; V gene: TRBV4-3; clone size: NA; CDR3 protein: CASSQLTGGGGEKLFF; CDR3 DNA: TGCGCCAGCAGCCAACTGACAGGGGGCGGTGGTGAAAAACTGTTTTTT
D gene: NA; J gene: TRBJ1-4; V gene: TRBV12-3/TRBV12-4; clone size: NA; CDR3 protein: CASSAGDFEKLFF; CDR3 DNA: TGTGCCAGCTCGGCAGGGGATTTTGAAAAACTGTTTTTT
D gene: NA; J gene: TRBJ1-5; V gene: TRBV21-1; clone size: few; CDR3 protein: CASSKLEGAVRNQPQHF; CDR3 DNA: TGTGCCAGCAGCAAATTGGAGGGGGCGGTTAGGAATCAGCCCCAGCATTTT
D gene: TRBD1; J gene: TRBJ1-1; V gene: TRBV3-1/TRBV3-2; clone size: NA; CDR3 protein: CASSQVDRGPGTEAFF; CDR3 DNA: TGTGCCAGCAGCCAGGTAGACAGGGGGCCGGGCACTGAAGCTTTCTTT
D gene: NA; J gene: TRBJ2-5; V gene: TRBV9; clone size: NA; CDR3 protein: CASSPIWGSEETQYF; CDR3 DNA: TGTGCCAGCAGCCCTATTTGGGGCAGCGAAGAGACCCAGTACTTC
D gene: NA; J gene: TRBJ2-5; V gene: TRBV11-3; clone size: NA; CDR3 protein: CAPKRVEETQYF; CDR3 DNA: TGTGCCCCCAAGAGGGTAGAAGAGACCCAGTACTTC
D gene: NA; J gene: TRBJ2-3; V gene: TRBV19; clone size: NA; CDR3 protein: CASNPGNTDTQYF; CDR3 DNA: TGTGCCAGTAATCCAGGGAACACAGATACGCAGTATTTT
D gene: TRBD2; J gene: TRBJ2-4; V gene: TRBV6-2/TRBV6-3; clone size: NA; CDR3 protein: CASSLYPGLAGGKAKNIQYF; CDR3 DNA: TGTGCCAGCAGTCTTTACCCCGGACTAGCGGGGGGAAAAGCCAAAAACATTCAGTACTTC
D gene: NA; J gene: TRBJ2-2; V gene: TRBV11-3; clone size: NA; CDR3 protein: CASSLDGTGELFF; CDR3 DNA: TGTGCCAGCAGCTTAGACGGGACCGGGGAGCTGTTTTTT
D gene: NA; J gene: TRBJ1-4; V gene: TRBV5-4; clone size: NA; CDR3 protein: CTSSLWGDEKLFF; CDR3 DNA: TGTACCAGCAGCCTCTGGGGGGATGAAAAACTGTTTTTT
D gene: TRBD1; J gene: TRBJ1-2; V gene: TRBV4-1; clone size: NA; CDR3 protein: CASSKTGAGGYTF; CDR3 DNA: TGCGCCAGCAGCAAGACAGGGGCTGGGGGCTACACCTTC
D gene: NA; J gene: TRBJ2-5; V gene: TRBV7-3; clone size: NA; CDR3 protein: CASSPGTSRGTQYF; CDR3 DNA: TGTGCCAGCAGCCCCGGGACATCTCGCGGGACCCAGTACTTC